These T cell receptor beta chains were read from a single sample in a study of blood T cells in healthy people across ages. One entry per CDR3 protein, called by TCRdb with MiXCR from the 5' RACE reads. The sample holds fewer than 1,200,000 distinct CDR3 sequences, roughly 24% seen once. These same records also appear under a second study, on T cells of mothers and their children.

The sequencing input was blood. These receptors were obtained from a girl aged 2 to 9 in good health. Both conserved end residues are part of each CDR3. The D gene is left open where the match is weak. Clone size is given for some rows only: seen once, a few or many times, or a class if the clone is expanded.

clone_size,v_call,d_call,j_call,cdr3_aa,cdr3_nt
few,TRBV9,-,TRBJ2-1,CASSVRLAVYNEQFF,TGTGCCAGCAGCGTAAGGTTGGCAGTCTACAATGAGCAGTTCTTC
-,TRBV28,-,TRBJ1-2,CASSFDAGRQRGGYTF,TGTGCCAGCAGTTTCGACGCGGGGCGTCAAAGAGGTGGCTACACCTTC
-,TRBV9,TRBD1,TRBJ2-7,CASSPTGYPDYEQYF,TGTGCCAGCAGCCCGACAGGGTACCCAGACTACGAGCAGTACTTC
few,TRBV20-1,-,TRBJ2-7,CSASADFGEQYF,TGCAGTGCTAGCGCCGACTTCGGGGAGCAGTACTTC
few,TRBV4-3,-,TRBJ1-2,CASSQGSDSNYGYTF,TGCGCCAGCAGCCAAGGATCCGATTCTAACTATGGCTACACCTTC
few,TRBV7-2,-,TRBJ2-5,CASSYGLGLQETQYF,TGTGCCAGCAGCTATGGACTTGGGCTTCAAGAGACCCAGTACTTC
once,TRBV7-9,-,TRBJ1-5,CASSQGRGGQDQPQHF,TGTGCCAGCAGCCAGGGGCGTGGGGGGCAGGATCAGCCCCAGCATTTT
-,TRBV19,-,TRBJ2-1,CASSIDQMGTEQFF,TGTGCCAGTAGTATAGATCAAATGGGAACTGAGCAGTTCTTC
few,TRBV3-1,-,TRBJ1-1,CASSLQLAGSNTEAFF,TGTGCCAGCAGCCTTCAGCTCGCGGGGTCCAACACTGAAGCTTTCTTT
-,TRBV29-1,-,TRBJ2-5,CCAILRTEETQYF,TGCTGCGCAATCCTCCGGACGGAAGAGACCCAGTACTTC
-,TRBV4-1,-,TRBJ1-6,CASSPRGLRSPLHF,TGCGCCAGCAGCCCTAGGGGTTTAAGATCACCCCTCCACTTT
-,TRBV7-9,-,TRBJ2-1,CASSPQGEGEQFF,TGTGCCAGCAGCCCGCAGGGGGAGGGTGAGCAGTTCTTC
-,TRBV5-6,-,TRBJ2-1,CASSWNSPYNEQFF,TGTGCCAGCAGCTGGAACAGCCCTTACAATGAGCAGTTCTTC
few,TRBV15,TRBD2,TRBJ2-5,CATSSLTSGRQETQYF,TGTGCCACCAGCAGTCTAACTAGCGGGAGACAAGAGACCCAGTACTTC
-,TRBV5-1,-,TRBJ1-1,CASSPRPGGEAFF,TGCGCCAGCAGCCCACGTCCCGGCGGCGAAGCTTTCTTT
-,TRBV11-2,TRBD1,TRBJ2-2,CASSLMGQAGELFF,TGTGCCAGCAGCTTAATGGGACAGGCCGGGGAGCTGTTTTTT
few,TRBV3-1,-,TRBJ1-5,CASSQEEAVVHSYSDQPQHF,TGTGCCAGCAGCCAAGAAGAGGCAGTGGTCCATAGCTATAGCGATCAGCCCCAGCATTTT
-,TRBV15,-,TRBJ2-5,CATSSPLTGETQYF,TGTGCCACCAGCAGTCCCCTCACGGGGGAGACCCAGTACTTC
few,TRBV28,-,TRBJ2-7,CASTRSSYEQYF,TGTGCCAGCACCAGAAGCTCCTACGAGCAGTACTTC
-,TRBV19,TRBD1,TRBJ2-2,CASRGQGASGELFF,TGTGCCAGTAGGGGACAGGGGGCCTCCGGGGAGCTGTTTTTT
-,TRBV7-2,TRBD2,TRBJ2-5,CASSLVALAGAPGVETQYF,TGTGCCAGCAGCTTAGTAGCACTAGCGGGAGCCCCGGGGGTGGAGACCCAGTACTTC
-,TRBV5-5,TRBD1,TRBJ1-2,CASSLGTGAGYTF,TGTGCCAGCAGCTTAGGGACAGGGGCTGGCTACACCTTC
few,TRBV29-1,-,TRBJ2-5,CSVIDSQQETQYF,TGCAGCGTGATAGACAGTCAACAAGAGACCCAGTACTTC